This T cell receptor beta chain comes out of a study of identical twins. TCRdb ran MiXCR on the 5' RACE reads and lists one entry per CDR3 protein. The data hold about 470,000 distinct CDR3 sequences, with 24% observed a single time. This clonotype was seen more than once but under ten times. The same data also went into a second study, on T cells expressing NK-cell markers.

The TCR sequence derives from a woman aged 18-35 years in good health. Source material: CD4+ T cells sorted from blood.

This chain's CDR3 is CASSLDKETQYF. CDR3 in DNA: TGCGCCAGCAGCTTGGATAAGGAGACCCAGTACTTC. The J gene is TRBJ2-5, the V gene TRBV5-1; D not certain. Trimming took 0 bases from V and 5 from J, leaving 5 bases between them. Per the germline V gene, CDR1 is SGHRS and CDR2 is YFSETQ. The length of the CDR3 is 12 residues.